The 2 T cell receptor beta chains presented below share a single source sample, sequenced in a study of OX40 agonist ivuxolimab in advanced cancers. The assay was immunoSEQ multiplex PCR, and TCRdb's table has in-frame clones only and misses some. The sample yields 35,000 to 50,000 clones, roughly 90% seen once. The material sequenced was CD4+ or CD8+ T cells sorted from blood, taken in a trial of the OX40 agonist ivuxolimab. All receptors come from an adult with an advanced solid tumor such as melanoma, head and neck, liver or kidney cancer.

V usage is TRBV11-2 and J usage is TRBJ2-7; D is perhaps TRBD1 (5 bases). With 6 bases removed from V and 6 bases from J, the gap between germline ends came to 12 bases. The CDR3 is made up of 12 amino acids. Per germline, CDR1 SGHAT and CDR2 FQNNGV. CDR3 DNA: TGTGCCAGCAGGACAGATGGCTCCGAGCAGTACTTC. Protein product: CASRTDGSEQYF.

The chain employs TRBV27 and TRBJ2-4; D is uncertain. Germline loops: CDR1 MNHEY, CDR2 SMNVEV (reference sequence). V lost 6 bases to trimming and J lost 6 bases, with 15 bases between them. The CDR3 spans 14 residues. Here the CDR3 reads CASRLTGPRNIQYF. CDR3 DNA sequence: TGTGCCAGCAGACTCACCGGGCCTCGAAACATTCAGTACTTC.